This passage covers 16 T cell receptor beta chains from one sample sequenced in a study. TCRdb reprocessed the 5' RACE reads with MiXCR, giving one entry per CDR3 protein. The sample has some 9,000 distinct CDR3 sequences, under 50% seen once. Tregs were sorted as CD4+CD25+CD127-/low cells. The sample was Tregs sorted from a lymph node. All receptors come from a female donor with breast cancer.

V and J are TRBV7-9 and TRBJ2-7, with TRBD1 as a possible D gene (6 bases). Deletions cut 5 bases from V and 3 bases from J, with 14 bases between. CDR1 is SEHNR, CDR2 FQNEAQ, per germline (reference sequence). The CDR3 is 14 amino acids. In nucleotides, the CDR3 is TGTGCCAGCAGCACGTCCAGGGGTGGCTACGAGCAGTACTTC. This codes for CASSTSRGGYEQYF. The whole variable domain, remainder taken from reference TRBV7-9 and TRBJ2-7, is DTGVSQNPRHKITKRGQNVTFRCDPISEHNRLYWYRQTLGQGPEFLTYFQNEAQLEKSRLLSDRFSAERPKGSFSTLEIQRTEQGDSAMYLCASSTSRGGYEQYFGPGTRLTVT.

The V gene is TRBV27, the J gene TRBJ1-1, with D possibly being TRBD1 (5 bases). The CDR3 is 14 residues long. The V gene's germline CDR1 is MNHEY and CDR2 SMNVEV (reference sequence). Trimming shortened V by 5 bases and J by 0 bases, and 10 bases separated the two germline ends. In nucleotides, the CDR3 is TGTGCCAGCAGTCTCCAGGGTCTGAACACTGAAGCTTTCTTT. Its translation is CASSLQGLNTEAFF.

This clonotype appeared a few times. V is TRBV29-1 and J is TRBJ2-5, with D perhaps TRBD1 (6 bases). V shed 3 bases and J shed 5 bases, with 13 bases lying between them. Germline V gene lookup returns CDR1 SQVTM and CDR2 ANQGSEA. This CDR3 contains 13 residues. In DNA form, the CDR3 reads TGCAGCGTTGATCAGGGGACGAGGGAGACCCAGTACTTC. Translated, it gives CSVDQGTRETQYF.

This chain joins TRBV20-1 and TRBJ2-7; tentative D call: TRBD1 (7 bases). Trimming left V 2 bases short and J 1 base short, with 12 bases between. This CDR3 contains 14 residues. Looked up from germline, CDR1 is DFQATT and CDR2 is SNEGSKA (reference sequence). The CDR3 DNA reads TGCAGTGCTAGACCAGGGGGGTGGTCCTACGAGCAGTACTTC. Translated, it gives CSARPGGWSYEQYF.

Turning to this clonotype: Germline is not matched at one junction end, which may reflect a read error. The V and J genes are TRBV29-1 and TRBJ2-2, with a possible D match to TRBD2 (5 bases). Germline V CDR1 and CDR2: SQVTM, ANQGSEA. This CDR3 has 13 residues. The chain's CDR3 is CSVVSGNNGELFF. Written as DNA, the CDR3 is TGCAGCGTTGTGTCGGGGAACAACGGGGAGCTGTTTTTT.

The gene calls are TRBV20-1 and TRBJ2-2; D may be TRBD2 (5 bases). The V gene's germline CDR1 is DFQATT and CDR2 SNEGSKA (reference sequence). V was trimmed by 6 bases and J by 3 bases, leaving 17 bases between them. The CDR3 covers 15 residues. The CDR3 sequence: CSAKAGLADTGELFF. The CDR3 DNA follows: TGCAGTGCGAAGGCCGGACTCGCGGACACCGGGGAGCTGTTTTTT.

CDR3 protein: CSVDGWTSGRSVDTQYF. The CDR3 bases are TGCAGCGTTGACGGATGGACTAGCGGGAGGTCCGTAGATACGCAGTATTTT. The V gene is TRBV29-1, the J gene TRBJ2-3; 14 bases fit TRBD2. The ends lost 3 bases at V and 5 bases at J; junction bases unmatched: 10. The CDR3 is 17 residues long. Per the germline V gene, CDR1 is SQVTM and CDR2 is ANQGSEA.

The chain uses TRBV18 and TRBJ1-2; TRBD1 agrees at 7 bases. CDR1 KGHSH and CDR2 LQKENI come from the germline V gene. This CDR3 region has 13 residues. V shed 2 bases and J 6 bases; nucleotides not matched to a gene: 3. The CDR3 coding sequence is TGTGCCAGCTCACCAGGACAGGTGAATGGCTACACCTTC. Translated: CASSPGQVNGYTF.

This clonotype has a single count. J is TRBJ2-1 and V is TRBV20-1, with D possibly called TRBD1 or TRBD2 (6 bases each). CDR1 is DFQATT, CDR2 SNEGSKA, per germline (reference sequence). The CDR3 contains 11 residues. For the CDR3, the DNA is TGCAGCTCTCCCGAGGGGGGTGAGCAGTTCTTC. Encoded protein: CSSPEGGEQFF.

The V and J genes are TRBV4-1 and TRBJ2-7, with D possibly matching TRBD1 (5 bases). The V and J ends lost 5 bases and 3 bases respectively, with 17 bases between them. Germline lookup yields CDR1 MGHRA and CDR2 YSYEKL. The CDR3 totals 15 residues. CDR3 in amino acids: CASSGAQDIFYEQYF. CDR3 nucleotide sequence: TGCGCCAGCAGCGGAGCACAGGACATTTTCTACGAGCAGTACTTC.

A single count supports this clonotype. The rearrangement links TRBV12-3 or TRBV12-4 to TRBJ1-3; a weak D match, TRBD1 (6 bases). This CDR3 spans 17 amino acids. V lost 4 bases and J 0 bases, leaving 16 bases between the germline ends. The CDR3 DNA reads as TGTGCCAGCAGTTGGGTGGGGACACTTAGCTCTGGAAACACCATATATTTT. Translating gives CASSWVGTLSSGNTIYF.

This clonotype was counted only a few times. The J gene is TRBJ2-1, the V gene TRBV30; no clear D gene. This CDR3 region has 12 residues. Germline V gene data show CDR1 as GTSNPN and CDR2 as SVGIG (reference sequence). Trimming cost V 0 bases and J 7 bases, with 7 bases left between them. The CDR3: CAWSVRVNEQFF. Here the CDR3 DNA reads TGTGCCTGGAGTGTACGGGTTAATGAGCAGTTCTTC.

The chain carries TRBV9 and TRBJ2-3; D call uncertain. The CDR3 consists of 12 residues. Germline V lookup: CDR1 SGDLS, CDR2 YYNGEE. The V end lost 0 bases, the J end lost 5 bases, and 4 bases lay between the germline ends. The CDR3 DNA reads as TGTGCCAGCAGCGTAGAAGGAGATACGCAGTATTTT. Amino acids: CASSVEGDTQYF.

CDR3 sequence reads: CASSLGGGLYNEQFF. The DNA for the CDR3 is TGCGCCAGCAGCTTGGGCGGGGGATTGTACAATGAGCAGTTCTTC. This chain joins TRBV5-1 and TRBJ2-1; the match to TRBD2 covers 7 bases. Germline V gene sequence: CDR1 SGHRS, CDR2 YFSETQ. The CDR3 runs to 15 residues. The J segment lost 4 bases and the V segment lost 0 bases, leaving 4 bases of the junction unmatched.

The chain joins TRBV6-4 to TRBJ2-3; D may be TRBD1 (6 bases). Germline CDR1 MRHNA, CDR2 SNTAGT. The CDR3 covers 13 residues. Trimming cost V 3 bases and J 3 bases, with 7 bases left between them. The CDR3 here is CASSEQGTDTQYF. Written as DNA, the CDR3 is TGTGCCAGCAGTGAACAGGGAACAGATACGCAGTATTTT.

This chain uses TRBV10-1 with TRBJ2-7; 10 positions agree with TRBD2. The CDR3 covers 14 residues. J was trimmed by 4 bases and V by 4 bases; bases with no gene match: 4. CDR1 is WNHNN and CDR2 is SYGVQD in the germline V gene (reference sequence). In nucleotides, the CDR3 is TGCGCCAGCAGTGCTGGACTAGCGGAATACGAGCAGTACTTC. It encodes CASSAGLAEYEQYF.